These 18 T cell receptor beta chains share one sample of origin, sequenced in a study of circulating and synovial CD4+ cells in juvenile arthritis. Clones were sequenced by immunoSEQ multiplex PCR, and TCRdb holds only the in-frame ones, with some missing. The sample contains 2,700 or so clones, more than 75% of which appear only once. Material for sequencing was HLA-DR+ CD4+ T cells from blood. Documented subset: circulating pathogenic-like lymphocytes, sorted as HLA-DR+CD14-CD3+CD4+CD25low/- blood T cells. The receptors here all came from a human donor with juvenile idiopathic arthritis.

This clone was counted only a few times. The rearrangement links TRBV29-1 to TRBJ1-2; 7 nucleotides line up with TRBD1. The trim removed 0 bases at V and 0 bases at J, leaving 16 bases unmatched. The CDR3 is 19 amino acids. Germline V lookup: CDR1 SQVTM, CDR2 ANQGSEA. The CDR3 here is CSVEDLAGTEEYANYGYTF. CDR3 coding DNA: TGCAGCGTTGAAGATCTTGCTGGGACAGAAGAATACGCTAACTATGGCTACACCTTC. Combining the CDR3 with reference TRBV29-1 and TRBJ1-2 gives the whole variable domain SAVISQKPSRDICQRGTSLTIQCQVDSQVTMMFWYRQQPGQSLTLIATANQGSEATYESGFVIDKFPISRPNLTFSTLTVSNMSPEDSSIYLCSVEDLAGTEEYANYGYTFGSGTRLTVV.

The CDR3 spells CASRAGLSTDTQYF. CDR3 nucleotide sequence: TGTGCCAGCCGAGCGGGGCTTAGCACAGATACGCAGTATTTT. The V call is TRBV7-2, the J call TRBJ2-3; 7 bases agree with TRBD2. Losses at the gene ends were 8 bases for V and 0 bases for J; bases not matched to a gene: 5. Germline V CDR1 and CDR2: SGHTA, FQGNSA. CDR3 length: 14 amino acids.

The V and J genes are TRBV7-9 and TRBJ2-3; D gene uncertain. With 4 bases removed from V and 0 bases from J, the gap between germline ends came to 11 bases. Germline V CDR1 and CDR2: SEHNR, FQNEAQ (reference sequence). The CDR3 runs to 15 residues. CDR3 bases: TGTGCCAGCAGCTCGAGACTGGAAAGCACAGATACGCAGTATTTT. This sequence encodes CASSSRLESTDTQYF.

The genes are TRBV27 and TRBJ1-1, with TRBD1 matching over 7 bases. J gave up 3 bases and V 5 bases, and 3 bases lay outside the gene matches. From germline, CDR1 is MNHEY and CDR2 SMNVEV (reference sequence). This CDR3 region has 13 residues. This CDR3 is CASSLQGYTEAFF. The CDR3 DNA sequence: TGTGCCAGCAGTCTACAGGGGTACACTGAAGCTTTCTTT.

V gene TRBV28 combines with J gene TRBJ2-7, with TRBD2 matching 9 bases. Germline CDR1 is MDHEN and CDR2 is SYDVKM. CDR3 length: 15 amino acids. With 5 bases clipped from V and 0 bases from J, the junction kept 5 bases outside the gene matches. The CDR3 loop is CASSTPAGGSYEQYF. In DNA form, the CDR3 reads TGTGCCAGCAGTACTCCAGCGGGAGGCTCCTACGAGCAGTACTTC.

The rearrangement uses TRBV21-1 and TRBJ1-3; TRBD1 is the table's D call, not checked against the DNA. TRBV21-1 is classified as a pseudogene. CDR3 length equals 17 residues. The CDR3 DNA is TGTGCCAGCAGCGAGACAGGGGCCCTCTTCTCTGGAAACACCATATATTTT. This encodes CASSETGALFSGNTIYF.

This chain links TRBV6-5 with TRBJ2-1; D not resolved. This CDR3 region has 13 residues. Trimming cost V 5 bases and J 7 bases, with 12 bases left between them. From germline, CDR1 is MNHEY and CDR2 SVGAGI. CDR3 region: CASSPYVPNEQFF. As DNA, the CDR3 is TGTGCCAGCAGTCCCTATGTGCCTAATGAGCAGTTCTTC.

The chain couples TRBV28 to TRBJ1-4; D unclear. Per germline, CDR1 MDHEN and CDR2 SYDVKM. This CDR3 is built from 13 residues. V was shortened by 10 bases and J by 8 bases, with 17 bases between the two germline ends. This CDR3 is CATLPTVREKLFF. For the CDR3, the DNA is TGTGCCACCCTTCCCACGGTTCGGGAAAAACTGTTTTTT.

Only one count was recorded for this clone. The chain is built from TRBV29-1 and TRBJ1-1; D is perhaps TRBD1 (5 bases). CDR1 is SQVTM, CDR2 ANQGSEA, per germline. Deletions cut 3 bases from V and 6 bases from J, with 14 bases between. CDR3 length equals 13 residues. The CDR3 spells CSVDRGSWAEAFF. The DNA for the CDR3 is TGCAGCGTTGATAGGGGATCCTGGGCTGAAGCTTTCTTT.

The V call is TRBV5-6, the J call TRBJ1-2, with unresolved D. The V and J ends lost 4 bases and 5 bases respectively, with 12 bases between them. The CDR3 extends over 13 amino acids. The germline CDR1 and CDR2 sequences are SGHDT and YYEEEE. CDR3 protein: CASSPTGVYGYTF. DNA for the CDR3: TGTGCCAGCAGCCCGACCGGAGTATATGGCTACACCTTC. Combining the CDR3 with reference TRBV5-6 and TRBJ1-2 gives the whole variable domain DAGVTQSPTHLIKTRGQQVTLRCSPKSGHDTVSWYQQALGQGPQFIFQYYEEEERQRGNFPDRFSGHQFPNYSSELNVNALLLGDSALYLCASSPTGVYGYTFGSGTRLTVV.

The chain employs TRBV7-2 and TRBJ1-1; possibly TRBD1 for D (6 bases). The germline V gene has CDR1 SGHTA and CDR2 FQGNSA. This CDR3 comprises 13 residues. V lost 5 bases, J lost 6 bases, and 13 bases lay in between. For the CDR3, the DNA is TGTGCCAGCAGCCAGAACTCAGGGGCTGAAGCTTTCTTT. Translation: CASSQNSGAEAFF.

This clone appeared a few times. CDR3: CASSLGPSGEKLFF. The CDR3 coding sequence is TGCGCCAGCAGCTTGGGGCCATCGGGTGAAAAACTGTTTTTT. V usage is TRBV5-1 and J usage is TRBJ1-4; D is undetermined. The length of the CDR3 is 14 residues. Trimming pared 0 bases from V and 7 bases from J, leaving 10 bases between. In germline, CDR1 is SGHRS, CDR2 YFSETQ.

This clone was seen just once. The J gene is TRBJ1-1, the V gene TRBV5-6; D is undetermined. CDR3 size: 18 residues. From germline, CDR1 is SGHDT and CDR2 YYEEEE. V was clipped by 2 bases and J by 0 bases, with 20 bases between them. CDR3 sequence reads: CASSLGSILGRLNTEAFF. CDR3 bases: TGTGCCAGCAGCTTAGGGTCGATTTTAGGGAGATTGAACACTGAAGCTTTCTTT.

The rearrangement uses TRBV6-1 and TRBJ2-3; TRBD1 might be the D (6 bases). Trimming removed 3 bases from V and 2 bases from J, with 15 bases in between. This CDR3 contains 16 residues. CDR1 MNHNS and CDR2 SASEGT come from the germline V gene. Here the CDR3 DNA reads TGTGCCAGCAGTGAGGGGGCAAGGGGCCCCACAGATACGCAGTATTTT. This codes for CASSEGARGPTDTQYF.

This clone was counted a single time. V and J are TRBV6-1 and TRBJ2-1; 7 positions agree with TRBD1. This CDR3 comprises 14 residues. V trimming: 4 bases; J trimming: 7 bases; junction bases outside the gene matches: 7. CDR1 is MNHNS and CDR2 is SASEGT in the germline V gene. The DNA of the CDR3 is TGTGCCAGCAGTGTTGGACAGGTAGGGAATGAGCAGTTCTTC. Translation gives CASSVGQVGNEQFF.

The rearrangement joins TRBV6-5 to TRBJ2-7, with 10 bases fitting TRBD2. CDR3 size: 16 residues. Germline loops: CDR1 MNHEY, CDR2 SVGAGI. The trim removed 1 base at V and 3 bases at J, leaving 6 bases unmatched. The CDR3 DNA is TGTGCCAGCAGTTACTGGTCTCCTAGCGGGAGCTACGAGCAGTACTTC. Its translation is CASSYWSPSGSYEQYF.

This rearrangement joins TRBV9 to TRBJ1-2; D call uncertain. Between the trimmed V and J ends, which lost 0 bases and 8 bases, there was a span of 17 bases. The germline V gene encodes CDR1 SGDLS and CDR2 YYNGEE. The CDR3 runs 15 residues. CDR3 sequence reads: CASSVGGYPMGGYTF. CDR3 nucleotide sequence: TGTGCCAGCAGCGTAGGAGGGTACCCAATGGGGGGCTACACCTTC.

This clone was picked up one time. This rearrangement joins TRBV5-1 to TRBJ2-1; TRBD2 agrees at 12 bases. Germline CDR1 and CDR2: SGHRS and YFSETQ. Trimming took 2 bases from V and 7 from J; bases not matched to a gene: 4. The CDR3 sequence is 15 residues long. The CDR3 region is CASSLASGRENEQFF. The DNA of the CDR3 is TGCGCCAGCAGCTTAGCTAGCGGGAGGGAGAATGAGCAGTTCTTC.